A single sample is the source of the 23 T cell receptor beta chains below, sequenced in a study of T-cell reconstitution after alpha-beta-depleted transplantation in children. It was with unique molecular identifiers that the TCRbeta library was prepared. Each CDR3 protein is one row after TCRdb ran MiXCR on the PCR reads. Among about 870,000 distinct CDR3 sequences, around 17% were seen once, and the ten largest hold around 5.3%. The source was PBMCs, mostly from graft donor cells, collected 360 days after TCRalphabeta/CD19-depleted stem cell transplant. These receptors were collected from a male patient between 5 and 17 years old who had a stem cell transplant for acute lymphoblastic leukemia, so the T cells may come from the graft donor.

There are many counts of this clonotype. The chain carries TRBV20-1 and TRBJ2-5; D ambiguous. The germline V gene has CDR1 DFQATT and CDR2 SNEGSKA (reference sequence). The CDR3 spans 12 residues. V lost 6 bases and J lost 2, with 10 bases in between. The CDR3, as DNA: TGCAGTGCCCCCGGCCCTCAAGAGACCCAGTACTTC. Protein sequence: CSAPGPQETQYF.

The genes are TRBV11-2 and TRBJ1-4; 12 bases fit TRBD1. The junction had 3 bases not matched to a gene; V was cut back by 8 bases and J by 8 bases. CDR1 and CDR2 from the germline V gene are SGHAT and FQNNGV. The length of the CDR3 is 13 residues. For the CDR3, the DNA is TGTGCCAGCGGGACAGGGGGCGAAGAAAAACTGTTTTTT. It translates to CASGTGGEEKLFF.

This rearrangement joins TRBV7-6 to TRBJ2-1, with D possibly TRBD2 on 6 matching bases. In germline, CDR1 is SGHVS, CDR2 FNYEAQ. The CDR3 loop spans 13 amino acids. V lost 3 bases to trimming and J lost 9 bases, with 12 bases between them. In DNA form, the CDR3 reads TGTGCCAGCAGCTTTGGAGGGTGGGGTGAGCAGTTCTTC. Encoded protein: CASSFGGWGEQFF.

This sequence joins TRBV29-1 and TRBJ2-7; D not certain. The V end lost 5 bases, the J end lost 5 bases, and 10 bases lay between the germline ends. Germline assignment: CDR1 SQVTM and CDR2 ANQGSEA. CDR3 size: 11 residues. CDR3 in amino acids: CSVRVLDEQYF. The CDR3 DNA reads TGCAGCGTTAGAGTCTTGGACGAGCAGTACTTC.

The chain recombines TRBV11-2 with TRBJ2-2, with a tentative D call TRBD1 (6 bases). With 5 bases removed from V and 0 bases from J, the gap between germline ends came to 10 bases. The CDR3 spans 15 residues. Germline V lookup: CDR1 SGHAT, CDR2 FQNNGV. The CDR3 region is CASSRGTSNTGELFF. CDR3 bases: TGTGCCAGCAGCAGAGGGACATCGAACACCGGGGAGCTGTTTTTT.

This clonotype was recorded at least ten times. This sequence joins TRBV5-1 and TRBJ2-2; TRBD2 might be the D (6 bases). Between the trimmed V and J ends, which lost 3 bases and 9 bases, there was a span of 12 bases. The CDR3 is 13 residues long. Germline CDR1 is SGHRS and CDR2 is YFSETQ. CDR3 sequence (DNA): TGCGCCAGCAGCTCGGGACTTCCCAGGGAGCTGTTTTTT. Its translation is CASSSGLPRELFF.

The table lists this clonotype with many counts. The chain is built from TRBV12-3 or TRBV12-4 and TRBJ2-1; 8 bases match TRBD2. V shed 7 bases, J shed 7 bases, and the junction held 15 bases outside the gene matches. CDR3 length equals 16 residues. CDR3 nucleotides: TGTGCCAGCACCCCTTACCGGGGGGGGCAGCAGAATGAGCAGTTCTTC. Translation gives CASTPYRGGQQNEQFF.

This clonotype has a handful of counts. The CDR3 region is CASSFTGEVKYF. The CDR3 DNA is TGTGCCAGCAGCTTTACAGGGGAGGTTAAGTACTTC. The chain carries TRBV5-6 and TRBJ2-7, with a tentative D call TRBD1 (7 bases). The CDR3 runs to 12 residues. Germline lookup yields CDR1 SGHDT and CDR2 YYEEEE. The V end was cut by 2 bases, the J end by 11 bases, with 14 bases between.

The table lists this clonotype with many counts. The gene calls are TRBV10-3 and TRBJ2-1; D assignment may be TRBD1 or TRBD2 (6 bases each). The V gene lost 11 bases and the J gene lost 8 bases, with 16 bases spanning the gap. Germline V gives CDR1 ENHRY, CDR2 SYGVKD. The CDR3 consists of 12 residues. Here the CDR3 reads CAGGREDYEQFF. The CDR3 DNA sequence: TGTGCCGGGGGGCGAGAGGATTATGAGCAGTTCTTC.

The V gene is TRBV29-1, the J gene TRBJ2-3; the D is unclear. The CDR3 is 16 residues long. CDR1 SQVTM and CDR2 ANQGSEA come from the germline V gene. V lost 1 base, J lost 1 base, and 15 bases lay in between. DNA of the CDR3: TGCAGCGTTGAAGTTACGGACCCTTCCCGCACAGATACGCAGTATTTT. Its translation: CSVEVTDPSRTDTQYF.

This clonotype came up a few times. The rearrangement links TRBV15 to TRBJ1-2; 7 bases are a match to TRBD1. The CDR3 covers 16 residues. Per the germline V gene, CDR1 is LNHNV and CDR2 is YYDKDF (reference sequence). V dropped 0 bases and J dropped 2; count of bases not matched to a gene: 6. CDR3 in amino acids: CATSRDPSQGNYGYTF. In nucleotides, the CDR3 is TGTGCCACCAGCAGAGATCCGTCACAGGGGAACTATGGCTACACCTTC.

This chain links TRBV12-3 or TRBV12-4 with TRBJ2-2; possibly TRBD1 for D (6 bases). V was trimmed by 5 bases and J by 4 bases, leaving 14 bases between them. The CDR3 length is 15 residues. For the CDR3, the DNA is TGTGCCAGCAGTGACTCGATGACAGGCACCGGGGAGCTGTTTTTT. Its translation is CASSDSMTGTGELFF.

There are a few counts of this clonotype. The V call is TRBV28, the J call TRBJ1-3; D gene ambiguous. CDR1 MDHEN and CDR2 SYDVKM come from the germline V gene. This CDR3 comprises 15 residues. The V and J ends lost 3 bases and 2 bases respectively, with 11 bases between them. CDR3 bases: TGTGCCAGCAGTTTCTCTGTGACAACTGGAAACACCATATATTTT. It codes for CASSFSVTTGNTIYF.

The chain has TRBV6-6 and TRBJ1-1, with unresolved D. Germline V gives CDR1 MNHNY, CDR2 SVGAGI (reference sequence). The length of the CDR3 is 13 residues. The ends were cut back, 6 bases at V and 1 base at J, with 9 bases in the middle. The CDR3 here is CASRDRPNTEAFF. The CDR3 nucleotides are TGTGCCAGCAGGGACCGGCCGAACACTGAAGCTTTCTTT.

Ten or more counts support this clonotype. This chain connects TRBV5-1 to TRBJ1-1; D uncertain. CDR1 SGHRS and CDR2 YFSETQ come from the germline V gene. CDR3 length equals 14 residues. The V end was cut by 2 bases, the J end by 4 bases, with 12 bases between. CDR3 in amino acids: CASSFLRVRTEAFF. CDR3 bases: TGCGCCAGCAGCTTTCTTAGGGTCCGCACTGAAGCTTTCTTT.

The V call is TRBV20-1, the J call TRBJ2-7, with D perhaps being TRBD1 or TRBD2 (5 bases each). CDR3 length: 15 amino acids. The germline V gene encodes CDR1 DFQATT and CDR2 SNEGSKA (reference sequence). V was pared by 1 base and J by 1 base, with 14 bases between. CDR3 residues: CSARGTPGRSYEQYF. The DNA of the CDR3 is TGCAGTGCTAGAGGGACTCCGGGACGGTCCTACGAGCAGTACTTC.

The V call is TRBV2, the J call TRBJ2-7; D is ambiguous. The germline CDR1 and CDR2 sequences are SNHLY and FYNNEI. V was shortened by 3 bases and J by 2 bases, with 8 bases between the two germline ends. The CDR3 length is 13 residues. The CDR3 is CASSDALTYEQYF. CDR3 in DNA: TGTGCCAGCAGTGACGCTCTTACCTACGAGCAGTACTTC. The whole variable domain, filled in from reference TRBV2 and TRBJ2-7, reads EPEVTQTPSHQVTQMGQEVILRCVPISNHLYFYWYRQILGQKVEFLVSFYNNEISEKSEIFDDQFSVERPDGSNFTLKIRSTKLEDSAMYFCASSDALTYEQYFGPGTRLTVT.

This clonotype turned up a few times. The chain couples TRBV29-1 to TRBJ2-7, with 13 bases matching TRBD2. The CDR3 is made up of 15 amino acids. After removal of 5 bases from V and 0 bases from J, the junction contained 4 bases not matched to a gene. Germline V gene data show CDR1 as SQVTM and CDR2 as ANQGSEA. CDR3 amino acids: CSVLGLAGVSYEQYF. DNA of the CDR3: TGCAGCGTTTTAGGACTAGCGGGAGTCTCCTACGAGCAGTACTTC.

The rearrangement uses TRBV29-1 and TRBJ1-2; TRBD1 matches 9 bases. V was clipped by 4 bases and J by 10 bases; unmatched bases: 13. The CDR3 length is 14 residues. Per germline, CDR1 SQVTM and CDR2 ANQGSEA. The CDR3 region is CSVGWGTGYRDYTF. Here the CDR3 DNA reads TGCAGCGTTGGGTGGGGGACAGGGTATCGAGACTACACCTTC.

The genes are TRBV7-8 and TRBJ2-3; D perhaps matches TRBD1 (6 bases). The germline gives CDR1 SGHVS, CDR2 FQNEAQ. The CDR3 is 14 amino acids. V was trimmed by 2 bases and J by 5 bases, leaving 11 bases between them. The CDR3 sequence: CASSLPNRVDTQYF. The CDR3 DNA reads TGTGCCAGCAGCTTACCGAACAGGGTAGATACGCAGTATTTT.

This clonotype occurred a few times. The V and J genes are TRBV7-9 and TRBJ2-4; 9 bases match TRBD2. The trim removed 5 bases at V and 7 bases at J, leaving 15 bases unmatched. The CDR3 sequence is 17 residues long. Germline CDR1 and CDR2: SEHNR and FQNEAQ (reference sequence). In DNA form, the CDR3 reads TGTGCCAGCAGCCCCCTCGGTGCTAGCGGGACCATCAACATTCAGTACTTC. Its translation: CASSPLGASGTINIQYF.

This clonotype occurred a few times. This chain links TRBV9 with TRBJ2-3, with a possible D match to TRBD1 (5 bases). The CDR3 extends over 15 amino acids. The germline CDR1 and CDR2 sequences are SGDLS and YYNGEE. V lost 0 bases and J 3 bases, leaving 11 bases between the germline ends. CDR3 sequence reads: CASSVAPGRTDTQYF. As DNA, the CDR3 is TGTGCCAGCAGCGTAGCCCCAGGGCGGACAGATACGCAGTATTTT.

This clonotype showed up just a few times. The rearrangement links TRBV5-1 to TRBJ2-7; D not resolved. This CDR3 contains 13 residues. The germline CDR1 and CDR2 sequences are SGHRS and YFSETQ. With 5 bases removed from V and 0 bases from J, the gap between germline ends came to 9 bases. As DNA, the CDR3 is TGCGCCAGCAGGGAAATCGGCTCCTACGAGCAGTACTTC. This translates into CASREIGSYEQYF.